The 20 T cell receptor beta chains below come from one sample, sequenced in a study of vaccination effects on CD4 cells after COVID-19 (dated by TCRdb to 2022 to 2024). After around 10 days of culture, CD4+ T cells were isolated with the EasySep CD4+ T cell isolation kit. Two doses of either the BNT162b2 or the mRNA-1273 mRNA SARS-CoV-2 vaccine were administered to participants. Their specific antigens are unknown. The library was produced with the immunoSEQ multiplex PCR assay. Drawn from immuneACCESS, this table holds only the in-frame rearrangements with V and J called that TCRdb kept. Clones are partly lost; checked studies trace under half to an unresolved V gene and leave the rest unexplained. Here the sample has approximately 66,000 clones; approximately 80% occur a single time. 2% to 3% of the sample is taken by the ten largest. The sequencing used CD4+ T cells from PBMCs cultured without peptide, collected after COVID-19 vaccination. Every receptor here comes from a human donor who received a COVID-19 vaccine.

J is TRBJ2-1 and V is TRBV5-4; 7 positions match TRBD1. The CDR3 loop spans 15 amino acids. Trimming at V came to 4 bases and at J to 1 base, leaving 5 bases not matched to a gene. The germline V gene encodes CDR1 SGHNT and CDR2 YYREEE (reference sequence). The CDR3 DNA reads as TGTGCCAGCAGCATCGGACAGGCTTCCTACAATGAGCAGTTCTTC. Its protein product is CASSIGQASYNEQFF.

The V and J genes are TRBV7-2 and TRBJ2-5; the match to TRBD2 covers 8 bases. In germline, CDR1 is SGHTA, CDR2 FQGNSA. This CDR3 has 14 amino acids. J was trimmed by 3 bases and V by 5 bases; bases with no gene match: 5. Here the CDR3 DNA reads TGTGCCAGCAGCCCAGCGGGGGCAAAAGAGACCCAGTACTTC. Amino acids: CASSPAGAKETQYF.

The chain links TRBV27 to TRBJ1-2; D call uncertain. V lost 1 base to trimming and J lost 3 bases, with 15 bases between them. Germline CDR1 is MNHEY and CDR2 is SMNVEV (reference sequence). The CDR3 has 16 residues. CDR3 bases: TGTGCCAGCAGTTTATTCCTCGAGGTCTTTCACTATGGCTACACCTTC. It specifies CASSLFLEVFHYGYTF.

J is TRBJ1-1 and V is TRBV6-6; possible D gene TRBD1, 6 bases. V gave up 4 bases and J gave up 4 bases, with 13 bases separating them. Per germline, CDR1 MNHNY and CDR2 SVGAGI (reference sequence). The CDR3 is made up of 14 amino acids. CDR3 DNA sequence: TGTGCCAGCAGTTCTACAGGGTTGGGCACTGAAGCTTTCTTT. This codes for CASSSTGLGTEAFF.

The rearrangement joins TRBV14 to TRBJ2-3; the D gene is possibly TRBD2 (5 bases). The CDR3 spans 13 residues. The V and J ends lost 1 base and 5 bases respectively, with 7 bases between them. Germline V CDR1 and CDR2: SGHDN, FVKESK. This CDR3 reads CASSQVGVDTQYF. The CDR3, as DNA: TGTGCCAGCAGCCAAGTCGGGGTAGATACGCAGTATTTT.

This clone was detected only once. The V and J genes are TRBV6-5 and TRBJ1-1, with TRBD1 matching 7 bases. CDR3 size: 14 residues. V dropped 6 bases and J dropped 0; count of bases not matched to a gene: 4. Germline-derived CDR1 and CDR2 are MNHEY and SVGAGI. CDR3 loop: CASSRGGMNTEAFF. CDR3 bases: TGTGCCAGCAGCAGGGGGGGCATGAACACTGAAGCTTTCTTT.

CDR3 sequence: CASSLAQDQPQHF. In DNA form, the CDR3 reads TGCGCCAGCAGCTTGGCTCAAGATCAGCCCCAGCATTTT. V usage is TRBV5-1 and J usage is TRBJ1-5; D is unclear. The CDR3 sequence is 13 residues long. Trimming left V 0 bases short and J 5 bases short, with 6 bases between. Germline V gives CDR1 SGHRS, CDR2 YFSETQ.

Turning to this clone: The junction and the germline gene differ at one end; a read error may be behind it. This CDR3 reads CASSHGQGNGQFF. The CDR3 DNA reads as TGTGCCAGCAGCCATGGTCAGGGAAATGGGCAGTTCTTC. V gene TRBV3-1 (or the pseudogene TRBV3-2) combines with J gene TRBJ2-1; possible D gene TRBD1, 5 bases. CDR3 length: 13 amino acids. Germline V gene sequence: CDR1 LGHDT, CDR2 YNNKEL (reference sequence).

This chain connects TRBV6-5 to TRBJ1-5; D is undetermined. Between the trimmed V and J ends, which lost 7 bases and 5 bases, there was a span of 18 bases. The CDR3 is 15 residues long. From germline, CDR1 is MNHEY and CDR2 SVGAGI. In DNA, the CDR3 is TGTGCCAGCATAGAGGCGTCGACGAGAGATCAGCCCCAGCATTTT. Its protein is CASIEASTRDQPQHF.

This clone was seen only a few times. The V gene is TRBV2, the J gene TRBJ1-6, with TRBD1 as a possible D gene (6 bases). Per the germline V gene, CDR1 is SNHLY and CDR2 is FYNNEI. Trimming stripped 5 bases from V and 5 bases from J, with 10 bases between. The CDR3 covers 14 residues. The CDR3 nucleotides are TGTGCCAGCAGTAAACAGGGTAATAATTCACCCCTCCACTTT. Its translation is CASSKQGNNSPLHF. Drawing the rest from reference TRBV2 and TRBJ1-6, the complete variable domain is EPEVTQTPSHQVTQMGQEVILRCVPISNHLYFYWYRQILGQKVEFLVSFYNNEISEKSEIFDDQFSVERPDGSNFTLKIRSTKLEDSAMYFCASSKQGNNSPLHFGNGTRLTVT.

This clone was seen only once. The chain is built from TRBV28 and TRBJ1-6; D unclear. CDR1 MDHEN and CDR2 SYDVKM come from the germline V gene. Between the trimmed V and J ends, which lost 6 bases and 9 bases, there was a span of 12 bases. This CDR3 has 13 residues. The DNA of the CDR3 is TGTGCCAGCAGAAAGGGTATTGGTTCACCCCTCCACTTT. This codes for CASRKGIGSPLHF.

The chain combines TRBV2 with TRBJ1-2; 9 bases are shared with TRBD1. V dropped 3 bases and J dropped 6; count of bases not matched to a gene: 11. Germline V gene data show CDR1 as SNHLY and CDR2 as FYNNEI. The CDR3 runs 16 residues. The CDR3, as DNA: TGTGCCAGCAGTGACCCGGGACAGGGAGAATCCCATGGCTACACCTTC. Translation gives CASSDPGQGESHGYTF.

The chain employs TRBV24-1 and TRBJ2-1; perhaps TRBD2 as D (7 bases). CDR1 KGHDR and CDR2 SFDVKD come from the germline V gene. Trimming removed 3 bases from V and 3 bases from J, with 11 bases in between. The CDR3 is 15 amino acids. The CDR3 sequence is CATSDAGADYNEQFF. CDR3 DNA: TGTGCCACCAGTGATGCGGGGGCGGACTACAATGAGCAGTTCTTC.

V and J are TRBV19 and TRBJ1-5, with D maybe TRBD1 (6 bases). Trimming cost V 4 bases and J 4 bases, with 26 bases left between them. CDR1 LNHDA and CDR2 SQIVND come from the germline V gene (reference sequence). The CDR3 contains 19 residues. CDR3 in DNA: TGTGCCAGTAGTACAAGGGGACACCTGAGTACGGACACTAATCAGCCCCAGCATTTT. This gives the protein CASSTRGHLSTDTNQPQHF.

This clone was observed once. V gene TRBV21-1 combines with J gene TRBJ2-7; the table's D gene call, TRBD1, was not cross checked with the DNA. TRBV21-1 is a pseudogene segment. The CDR3 loop spans 16 amino acids. For the CDR3, the DNA is TGTGCCAGCAGCAAAGAGGAGGGGACAGGGGGCTACGAGCAGTACGTC. It specifies CASSKEEGTGGYEQYV.

The V call is TRBV12-5, the J call TRBJ2-1; D is ambiguous. Germline lookup yields CDR1 LGHNT and CDR2 FRNRAP. The CDR3 covers 11 residues. Trimming took off 5 bases at V and 2 bases at J, with 1 base between the two ends. CDR3 in amino acids: CASGTYNEQFF. CDR3 bases: TGTGCTAGTGGTACCTACAATGAGCAGTTCTTC.

This clone has only a few counts. This rearrangement joins TRBV5-1 to TRBJ2-2; 7 nucleotides align to TRBD2. The trim removed 3 bases at V and 5 bases at J, leaving 4 bases unmatched. Germline V gene data show CDR1 as SGHRS and CDR2 as YFSETQ. This CDR3 comprises 14 residues. The CDR3 is CASSYLGGTGELFF. In nucleotides, the CDR3 is TGCGCCAGCAGCTATTTGGGGGGGACCGGGGAGCTGTTTTTT.

The chain joins TRBV19 to TRBJ2-1, with 10 positions matching TRBD1. CDR1 is LNHDA and CDR2 is SQIVND in the germline V gene (reference sequence). J gave up 6 bases and V 5 bases, and 4 bases lay outside the gene matches. The CDR3 is 14 residues long. This CDR3 is CASSSRDRGNEQFF. The CDR3 DNA reads TGTGCCAGTAGTTCCAGGGACAGGGGCAATGAGCAGTTCTTC.

This clone showed up just once. V gene TRBV7-2 combines with J gene TRBJ2-5, with 7 nucleotides matching TRBD1. This CDR3 spans 14 amino acids. CDR1 SGHTA and CDR2 FQGNSA come from the germline V gene. The trim removed 6 bases at V and 0 bases at J, leaving 4 bases unmatched. CDR3 region: CASRRQGYQETQYF. The CDR3 DNA follows: TGTGCCAGCAGACGACAGGGCTACCAAGAGACCCAGTACTTC.

The V gene is TRBV6-6, the J gene TRBJ1-5, with D possibly matching TRBD1 (5 bases). The CDR3 has 15 amino acids. Germline assignment: CDR1 MNHNY and CDR2 SVGAGI (reference sequence). Trimming took 2 bases from V and 2 from J, leaving 10 bases between them. CDR3 sequence (DNA): TGTGCCAGCAGTTACGAGGGCAGGGGCAATCAGCCCCAGCATTTT. Translated: CASSYEGRGNQPQHF.